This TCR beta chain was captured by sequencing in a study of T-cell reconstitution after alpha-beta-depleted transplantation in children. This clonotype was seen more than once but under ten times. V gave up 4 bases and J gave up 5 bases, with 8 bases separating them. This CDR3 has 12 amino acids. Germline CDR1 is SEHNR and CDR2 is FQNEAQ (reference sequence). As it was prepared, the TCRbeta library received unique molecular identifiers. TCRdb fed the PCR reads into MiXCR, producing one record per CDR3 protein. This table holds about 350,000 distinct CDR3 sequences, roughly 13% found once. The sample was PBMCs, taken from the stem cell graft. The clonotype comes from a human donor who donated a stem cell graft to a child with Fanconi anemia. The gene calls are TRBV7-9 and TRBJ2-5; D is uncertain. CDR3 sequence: CASSSQQETQYF. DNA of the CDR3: TGTGCCAGCAGCTCCCAGCAGGAGACCCAGTACTTC.